In this sample, the clone carrying this T cell receptor (beta chain) turned up a few times. What it recognizes is unknown. The data are from a study of beta chain features in type 1 diabetes. Whole-study results and caveats: Equally in patients and controls, PCR might preferentially amplify shorter templates. Moderate yet significant TCRB CDR3 shortening was seen in Type 1 diabetes patients in all four CD4+ subsets.

Germline trimming cut 5 bases from V and 4 bases from J; bases unmatched to any gene: 8. The CDR3 length is 16 residues. CDR1 and CDR2 (germline): SEHNR, FQNEAQ (reference sequence). As every portion of the isolated RNA was reverse transcribed, the sequencing read expressed TCRB transcripts. Using immunoSEQ multiplex PCR, the repertoire was profiled, and TCRdb retains in-frame clones only, with some absent. The sample gives about 150,000 clones, about 50% of which show up once; under 0.45% is in the top ten. The sample comprised Tregs from blood. The origin of this receptor is a man younger than 35 in good health. The V gene is TRBV7-9, the J gene TRBJ2-7; 13 positions match TRBD2. CDR3 protein: CASSEPTSGGIYEQYF. CDR3 in DNA: TGTGCCAGCAGCGAACCGACTAGCGGGGGGATATACGAGCAGTACTTC. Based on the CDR3 plus reference TRBV7-9 and TRBJ2-7, the full variable domain is DTGVSQNPRHKITKRGQNVTFRCDPISEHNRLYWYRQTLGQGPEFLTYFQNEAQLEKSRLLSDRFSAERPKGSFSTLEIQRTEQGDSAMYLCASSEPTSGGIYEQYFGPGTRLTVT.